A single sample is the source of the 28 T cell receptor beta chains below, sequenced in a study of OX40 agonist ivuxolimab in advanced cancers. This table comes from immunoSEQ multiplex PCR, and its TCRdb copy is limited to in-frame clones, with some not included. Altogether tens of thousands of clones are present, approximately 87% being singletons, with the ten largest covering around 1.5%. The sequencing here drew on CD4+ or CD8+ T cells sorted from blood, taken in a trial of the OX40 agonist ivuxolimab. The receptors originated from an adult with an advanced solid tumor such as melanoma, head and neck, liver or kidney cancer.

The J gene is TRBJ2-3, the V gene TRBV5-5, with D possibly TRBD2 on 5 matching bases. Germline V gene sequence: CDR1 SGHKS, CDR2 YYEKEE (reference sequence). The V and J ends lost 4 bases and 6 bases respectively, with 12 bases between them. The CDR3 is 13 amino acids. For the CDR3, the DNA is TGTGCCAGCAGCACAGAGCGGCGGGATACGCAGTATTTT. Translating it yields CASSTERRDTQYF.

The rearrangement uses TRBV7-2 and TRBJ2-7, with D perhaps matching TRBD2 (5 bases). Trimming removed 0 bases at V and 6 bases at J, with 9 bases between. The germline V gene has CDR1 SGHTA and CDR2 FQGNSA. The CDR3 length is 13 residues. CDR3 DNA sequence: TGTGCCAGCAGCTTAGCCGCGGGTCGCGAGCAGTACTTC. Encoded protein: CASSLAAGREQYF.

The chain combines TRBV5-6 with TRBJ1-3, with D uncertain. Trimming removed 2 bases from V and 0 bases from J, with 9 bases in between. CDR3 size: 15 residues. Germline V lookup: CDR1 SGHDT, CDR2 YYEEEE. The CDR3 nucleotides are TGTGCCAGCAGCTTCGACACTCACTCTGGAAACACCATATATTTT. The encoded protein is CASSFDTHSGNTIYF.

This CDR3 reads CASRTGGGETQYF. The CDR3 DNA reads as TGTGCCAGCAGAACAGGGGGCGGGGAGACCCAGTACTTC. The chain joins TRBV11-2 to TRBJ2-5; the match to TRBD1 covers 9 bases. Germline V gene sequence: CDR1 SGHAT, CDR2 FQNNGV. This CDR3 comprises 13 residues. V shed 6 bases and J 5 bases; nucleotides not matched to a gene: 4.

The chain uses TRBV18 and TRBJ2-6; 7 nucleotides match TRBD1. V was clipped by 6 bases and J by 0 bases; unmatched bases: 8. The CDR3 is 17 residues long. Germline V gene data show CDR1 as KGHSH and CDR2 as LQKENI. The CDR3 DNA reads TGTGCCAGCTCGGATCCGGGACAGCCCTCTGGGGCCAACGTCCTGACTTTC. It encodes CASSDPGQPSGANVLTF.

The chain joins TRBV5-1 to TRBJ1-1; D unclear. Germline CDR1 reads SGHRS; CDR2 reads YFSETQ. V was shortened by 5 bases and J by 4 bases, with 15 bases between the two germline ends. This CDR3 is 14 amino acids long. The CDR3 bases are TGCGCCAGCAGAAAGGACGTGAGGGTCACTGAAGCTTTCTTT. Translated: CASRKDVRVTEAFF.

V is TRBV18 and J is TRBJ1-2, with 7 nucleotides matching TRBD1. Trimming at V came to 6 bases and at J to 11 bases, leaving 18 bases not matched to a gene. CDR3 length equals 15 residues. CDR1 is KGHSH, CDR2 LQKENI, per germline. The CDR3 sequence: CASSPDQVPGGDYTF. The CDR3 coding sequence is TGTGCCAGCTCCCCTGACCAGGTCCCAGGGGGTGATTACACCTTC.

This clone has just a few counts. The chain joins TRBV7-8 to TRBJ1-1; D might be TRBD1 (6 bases). Trimming took 4 bases from V and 7 from J, leaving 19 bases between them. The CDR3 contains 15 residues. Germline CDR1 and CDR2: SGHVS and FQNEAQ. CDR3 in amino acids: CASSSWGARGGEAFF. The DNA of the CDR3 is TGTGCCAGCAGCTCCTGGGGGGCGCGAGGGGGTGAAGCTTTCTTT.

This chain connects TRBV6-1 to TRBJ1-2; D may be TRBD1 (5 bases). Trimming stripped 4 bases from V and 4 bases from J, with 10 bases between. Germline CDR1 reads MNHNS; CDR2 reads SASEGT. The CDR3 extends over 13 amino acids. The CDR3 region has the DNA TGTGCCAGCAGTGTCGGCGGGGGCTATGGCTACACCTTC. This gives the protein CASSVGGGYGYTF.

In the case of this clone: The junction and the germline gene differ at one end; a read error may be behind it. The chain combines TRBV29-1 with TRBJ1-3; the match to TRBD1 covers 7 bases. The CDR3 is 13 amino acids. Germline V gene sequence: CDR1 SQVTM, CDR2 ANQGSEA. In nucleotides, the CDR3 is TGCAGCACACGACAGGGATCTGCAAACACCATATATTTT. Translation: CSTRQGSANTIYF.

The rearrangement links TRBV5-1 to TRBJ2-3; TRBD1 matches at 7 bases. CDR3 length: 14 amino acids. Losses at the gene ends were 3 bases for V and 2 bases for J; bases not matched to a gene: 3. CDR1 SGHRS and CDR2 YFSETQ come from the germline V gene. The CDR3 loop reads CASSSGQPTDTQYF. The CDR3 bases are TGCGCCAGCAGCTCGGGACAGCCCACAGATACGCAGTATTTT.

V and J are TRBV5-1 and TRBJ2-6, with D possibly matching TRBD2 (7 bases). This CDR3 has 20 amino acids. Germline CDR1 reads SGHRS; CDR2 reads YFSETQ. The ends were cut back, 0 bases at V and 4 bases at J, with 23 bases in the middle. The CDR3 bases are TGCGCCAGCAGCTTGGTAGAAGGGGGGGATGGCCACGGCGGGGCCAACGTCCTGACTTTC. The encoded protein is CASSLVEGGDGHGGANVLTF.

V usage is TRBV11-2 and J usage is TRBJ2-7; 7 nucleotides align to TRBD1. The junction had 8 bases not matched to a gene; V was cut back by 1 base and J by 2 bases. The CDR3 runs to 16 residues. Germline CDR1 and CDR2: SGHAT and FQNNGV. The CDR3 nucleotides are TGTGCCAGCAGCTTAGGAGGGGGCGGTTTACCCTACGAGCAGTACTTC. As protein: CASSLGGGGLPYEQYF.

The CDR3 sequence: CASSSRDRGTGELFF. The CDR3 region has the DNA TGTGCCAGCAGCTCCCGGGACAGGGGCACCGGGGAGCTGTTTTTT. This rearrangement joins TRBV7-2 to TRBJ2-2, with 10 positions matching TRBD1. The V segment lost 4 bases and the J segment 4 bases; nucleotides outside the gene matches: 3. Looked up from germline, CDR1 is SGHTA and CDR2 is FQGNSA. The CDR3 runs 15 residues.

The chain has TRBV7-2 and TRBJ1-1, with 10 bases fitting TRBD1. The V segment lost 1 base and the J segment 8 bases; nucleotides outside the gene matches: 4. The CDR3 runs 14 residues. Germline values: CDR1 SGHTA, CDR2 FQGNSA. CDR3 sequence (DNA): TGTGCCAGCAGCTTAGGACAGGGGGCCTGGGAAGCTTTCTTT. Its translation is CASSLGQGAWEAFF.

The chain uses TRBV6-5 and TRBJ1-2; 7 bases fit TRBD1. With 6 bases clipped from V and 8 bases from J, the junction kept 9 bases outside the gene matches. The CDR3 contains 13 residues. CDR1 and CDR2 from the germline V gene are MNHEY and SVGAGI. CDR3 DNA: TGTGCCAGCAGCCGACAGGGTTCTTGGGGCTACACCTTC. It codes for CASSRQGSWGYTF.

V gene TRBV19 combines with J gene TRBJ2-1, with 7 bases aligning to TRBD1. Germline lookup yields CDR1 LNHDA and CDR2 SQIVND (reference sequence). V shed 3 bases, J shed 4 bases, and the junction held 6 bases outside the gene matches. This CDR3 spans 15 amino acids. The CDR3 nucleotides are TGTGCCAGTAGTATCACGGACAGGACTTACAATGAGCAGTTCTTC. This gives the protein CASSITDRTYNEQFF.

The chain recombines TRBV19 with TRBJ1-1; perhaps TRBD1 as D (6 bases). Trimming left V 0 bases short and J 1 base short, with 12 bases between. CDR1 and CDR2 from the germline V gene are LNHDA and SQIVND (reference sequence). The CDR3 has 16 amino acids. DNA for the CDR3: TGTGCCAGTAGTATAGATGCGGGACACCAGAACACTGAAGCTTTCTTT. Encoded protein: CASSIDAGHQNTEAFF. Variable domain in full (rest from reference TRBV19 and TRBJ1-1): DGGITQSPKYLFRKEGQNVTLSCEQNLNHDAMYWYRQDPGQGLRLIYYSQIVNDFQKGDIAEGYSVSREKKESFPLTVTSAQKNPTAFYLCASSIDAGHQNTEAFFGQGTRLTVV.

The genes are TRBV6-6 and TRBJ2-3; D call uncertain. Trimming pared 5 bases from V and 0 bases from J, leaving 6 bases between. This CDR3 spans 13 amino acids. Germline CDR1 and CDR2: MNHNY and SVGAGI (reference sequence). The CDR3 DNA sequence: TGTGCCAGCAGTCAACATAGCACAGATACGCAGTATTTT. It specifies CASSQHSTDTQYF.

The V and J genes are TRBV5-1 and TRBJ2-2; no definite D call. CDR3 size: 14 residues. Per the germline V gene, CDR1 is SGHRS and CDR2 is YFSETQ. Trimming left V 2 bases short and J 0 bases short, with 5 bases between. The CDR3 reads CASSFEANTGELFF. The CDR3 region has the DNA TGCGCCAGCAGCTTTGAGGCGAACACCGGGGAGCTGTTTTTT. Variable domain in full (rest from reference TRBV5-1 and TRBJ2-2): KAGVTQTPRYLIKTRGQQVTLSCSPISGHRSVSWYQQTPGQGLQFLFEYFSETQRNKGNFPGRFSGRQFSNSRSEMNVSTLELGDSALYLCASSFEANTGELFFGEGSRLTVL.

V and J are TRBV5-1 and TRBJ2-5; 8 nucleotides line up with TRBD2. J lost 5 bases, V lost 5 bases, and 11 bases had no gene match. The CDR3 spans 15 residues. Germline CDR1 and CDR2: SGHRS and YFSETQ. CDR3 nucleotide sequence: TGCGCCAGCAGGAACGTAGCGGGGCCGGGGGAGACCCAGTACTTC. It translates to CASRNVAGPGETQYF. The entire variable domain, with the rest obtained from reference TRBV5-1 and TRBJ2-5, is as follows: KAGVTQTPRYLIKTRGQQVTLSCSPISGHRSVSWYQQTPGQGLQFLFEYFSETQRNKGNFPGRFSGRQFSNSRSEMNVSTLELGDSALYLCASRNVAGPGETQYFGPGTRLLVL.

The chain joins TRBV13 to TRBJ2-3; 8 positions agree with TRBD2. The CDR3 covers 15 residues. V trimming: 2 bases; J trimming: 0 bases; junction bases outside the gene matches: 1. Germline-derived CDR1 and CDR2 are PRHDT and FYEKMQ (reference sequence). CDR3 in DNA: TGTGCCAGCAGCTTACCTAGCGGGAGCACAGATACGCAGTATTTT. Protein sequence: CASSLPSGSTDTQYF.

This sequence joins TRBV29-1 and TRBJ1-1; a weak D match, TRBD1 (5 bases). This CDR3 is built from 14 residues. CDR1 is SQVTM, CDR2 ANQGSEA, per germline. Trimming pared 4 bases from V and 1 base from J, leaving 13 bases between. The CDR3 DNA reads as TGCAGCGTTGGCCTTACAGGTTGGAACACTGAAGCTTTCTTT. Its protein product is CSVGLTGWNTEAFF.

The table lists this clone with a few counts. The chain is built from TRBV2 and TRBJ2-5; D remains unclear. Deletions cut 4 bases from V and 5 bases from J, with 11 bases between. Looked up from germline, CDR1 is SNHLY and CDR2 is FYNNEI. This CDR3 is built from 13 residues. The DNA of the CDR3 is TGTGCCAGCAGTGGTCCGGGTGGGGAGACCCAGTACTTC. Encoded protein: CASSGPGGETQYF.

This chain connects TRBV21-1 to TRBJ2-1; the DNA was not compared with TRBD2, the D call given in the table. TRBV21-1 is labeled a pseudogene. The CDR3 spans 16 residues. The CDR3 loop reads CASSKGARGGPNEQFF. The CDR3 DNA follows: TGTGCCAGCAGCAAGGGGGCCAGGGGAGGGCCGAATGAGCAGTTCTTC.

This rearrangement joins TRBV7-2 to TRBJ2-7; maybe TRBD2 (5 bases). V gave up 5 bases and J gave up 4 bases, with 15 bases separating them. CDR3 length: 14 amino acids. CDR1 is SGHTA, CDR2 FQGNSA, per germline. CDR3 sequence (DNA): TGTGCCAGCAGCCTGTCCCTCGGGGTTTACGAGCAGTACTTC. This codes for CASSLSLGVYEQYF.

The V call is TRBV7-6, the J call TRBJ2-5; the D is unclear. The J call may be mistaken, given a closer DNA end match to TRBJ2-7. The CDR3 spans 14 residues. In germline, CDR1 is SGHVS, CDR2 FNYEAQ. CDR3 in DNA: TGTGCCAGCAGCTTAGGAACCACGGGCTACGAGCAGTACTTC. Its protein product is CASSLGTTGYEQYF.

The gene calls are TRBV10-2 and TRBJ2-3; 7 bases map to TRBD2. This CDR3 has 14 residues. The V gene end was trimmed by 7 bases and the J gene end by 2 bases; junction bases not matched to a gene: 6. Germline V CDR1 and CDR2: WSHSY, SAAADI. Written as DNA, the CDR3 is TGCGCCAGCACCGCGGGGGAACTCACAGATACGCAGTATTTT. It encodes CASTAGELTDTQYF.